This T cell receptor beta chain comes out of a study of blood T cell repertoires in COVID-19. As for the study in general: Collection of acute and convalescent COVID-19 samples took place in the United States, Italy and Spain. Sources were T cells, B-cell-depleted T cells, or PBMCs; the material itself was cDNA or gDNA.

V lost 2 bases, J lost 3 bases, and 13 bases lay in between. Germline-derived CDR1 and CDR2 are SGHTA and FQGTGA. This CDR3 is built from 15 residues. Original processing methods: The authors estimated nucleated cell counts from reference gene primer amplification. Only in-frame clones appear in the TCRdb table, and some are missing; sequencing was by immunoSEQ multiplex PCR. D and trimming come from the DNA, and the V and J calls and clone size come from that table. The table has under 200,000 clones, about 85% seen once; the top ten hold 9.8%. This clonotype was sampled from a woman older than 75 with acute or convalescent COVID-19. The gene calls are TRBV7-3 and TRBJ1-1, with D maybe TRBD1 (6 bases). Sequenced material: peripheral blood. In DNA form, the CDR3 reads TGTGCCAGCAGCTTATCGACAGGACGGGACACTGAAGCTTTCTTT. Its protein is CASSLSTGRDTEAFF.